The source of this TCR beta chain is a study of blood T cell repertoires in COVID-19. About the study: Samples representing acute and convalescent COVID-19 were sourced from the United States, Italy and Spain. T cells, B-cell-depleted T cells, or PBMCs supplied cDNA or gDNA.

Assay: immunoSEQ multiplex PCR; the TCRdb copy retains only in-frame clones and omits some. The table records some 350,000 clones, around 88% of them present only once. Germline lookup yields CDR1 MNHEY and CDR2 SVGAGI. V lost 7 bases, J lost 10 bases, and 20 bases lay in between. The CDR3 sequence is 14 residues long. The chain joins TRBV6-5 to TRBJ2-1; D perhaps matches TRBD1 (5 bases). Sequencing was done on a sample of peripheral blood. The sequence came from a man younger than 40 with active or convalescent COVID-19. The CDR3 protein is CASNVWGRPIEQFF. CDR3 DNA sequence: TGTGCCAGCAATGTGTGGGGCAGACCCATCGAGCAGTTCTTC.